These 20 T cell receptor beta chains share one sample of origin, sequenced in a study of T cell repertoires in cytomegalovirus infection. TCRdb fed the reads into MiXCR, producing one record per CDR3 protein. The sample comprises under 800,000 distinct CDR3 sequences, 24% of which are singletons, and around 7.6% rests with the top ten. Material: CD8+ T cells from PBMCs. Receptors were obtained from a human donor in good health (CMV status not recorded). Some clones in this sample may be carry-over from other donors' samples.

With respect to this clonotype: Given a much more abundant clone one base away, this may be a read error. The V and J genes are TRBV4-1 and TRBJ2-5; D is perhaps TRBD2 (6 bases). From germline, CDR1 is MGHRA and CDR2 YSYEKL. V lost 0 bases to trimming and J lost 5 bases, with 25 bases between them. This CDR3 has 19 amino acids. Here the CDR3 DNA reads TGCGCCAGCAGCCAAGACCTTCCGGGGGATCAGCTGGCAGGGGAGACCCAGTACTTC. Its protein is CASSQDLPGDQLAGETQYF.

This clonotype was picked up a small number of times. J is TRBJ1-3 and V is TRBV7-2; D might be TRBD1 (5 bases). The V gene lost 5 bases and the J gene lost 0 bases, with 20 bases spanning the gap. Germline V gene lookup returns CDR1 SGHTA and CDR2 FQGNSA. CDR3 length equals 18 residues. The CDR3 is CASSPRDPTLISGNTIYF. The CDR3 coding sequence is TGTGCCAGCAGCCCTCGGGACCCGACTCTAATCTCTGGAAACACCATATATTTT.

There are a few counts of this clonotype. The chain is built from TRBV25-1 and TRBJ1-1, with D maybe TRBD1 (6 bases). This CDR3 has 14 amino acids. Per germline, CDR1 MGHDK and CDR2 SYGVNS. V was shortened by 6 bases and J by 2 bases, with 13 bases between the two germline ends. CDR3 region: CASRLSDSNTEAFF. The CDR3 DNA reads as TGTGCCAGCAGGCTCTCGGACAGTAACACTGAAGCTTTCTTT.

This sequence joins TRBV20-1 and TRBJ2-1, with D uncertain. With 0 bases removed from V and 4 bases from J, the gap between germline ends came to 10 bases. CDR3 size: 14 residues. Germline V gene data show CDR1 as DFQATT and CDR2 as SNEGSKA (reference sequence). In DNA form, the CDR3 reads TGCAGTGCTAGAGATCAATTATGGTACAATGAGCAGTTCTTC. Protein: CSARDQLWYNEQFF.

The chain is built from TRBV20-1 and TRBJ2-3; D unresolved. Germline V lookup: CDR1 DFQATT, CDR2 SNEGSKA (reference sequence). The CDR3 spans 12 residues. Trimming took 6 bases from V and 4 from J, leaving 11 bases between them. The CDR3 sequence is CSAARIADTQYF. DNA of the CDR3: TGCAGTGCAGCTAGGATCGCAGATACGCAGTATTTT.

The chain employs TRBV11-2 and TRBJ2-3; maybe TRBD2 (6 bases). Germline V gene lookup returns CDR1 SGHAT and CDR2 FQNNGV. With 5 bases removed from V and 5 bases from J, the gap between germline ends came to 14 bases. CDR3 size: 14 residues. CDR3: CASSLRLVVDTQYF. CDR3 sequence (DNA): TGTGCCAGCAGCCTCAGACTAGTCGTAGATACGCAGTATTTT.

Regarding this clonotype: The junction departs from the called germline gene at one end, perhaps through a read error. The CDR3 region is CTSLLAGATGELFF. The CDR3 bases are TGTACCAGTCTACTAGCGGGGGCGACCGGGGAGCTGTTTTTT. V usage is TRBV28 and J usage is TRBJ2-2; 11 nucleotides match TRBD2. CDR1 is MDHEN, CDR2 SYDVKM, per germline. This CDR3 has 14 residues.

This clonotype appeared many times. The chain combines TRBV7-3 with TRBJ2-1; 7 bases are a match to TRBD2. J gave up 3 bases and V 2 bases, and 4 bases lay outside the gene matches. The CDR3 totals 15 residues. Looked up from germline, CDR1 is SGHTA and CDR2 is FQGTGA. CDR3 in amino acids: CASSLDLADYNEQFF. The CDR3 DNA sequence: TGTGCCAGCAGCTTAGATCTAGCGGACTACAATGAGCAGTTCTTC.

This clonotype appeared a few times. The gene calls are TRBV19 and TRBJ2-2; D perhaps matches TRBD1 (5 bases). Trimming took 2 bases from V and 5 from J, leaving 6 bases between them. The CDR3 spans 13 residues. CDR1 is LNHDA and CDR2 is SQIVND in the germline V gene (reference sequence). DNA of the CDR3: TGTGCCAGTAGTATACAGGGAACCGGGGAGCTGTTTTTT. Amino acid sequence: CASSIQGTGELFF.

The table lists this clonotype with a few counts. The chain carries TRBV6-2 or TRBV6-3 and TRBJ2-7, with D possibly matching TRBD2 (6 bases). Per the germline V gene, CDR1 is MNHEY and CDR2 is SVGEGT. The ends were cut back, 5 bases at V and 5 bases at J, with 19 bases in the middle. The CDR3 sequence is 15 residues long. The CDR3 here is CASSPPSQAGHEQYV. CDR3 in DNA: TGTGCCAGCAGTCCGCCGTCCCAGGCGGGGCACGAGCAGTACGTC.

In this sample, this clonotype turned up a few times. The rearrangement uses TRBV29-1 and TRBJ2-3; TRBD1 might be the D (5 bases). Germline-derived CDR1 and CDR2 are SQVTM and ANQGSEA. V dropped 2 bases and J dropped 0 bases, with 12 bases sitting between them. CDR3 size: 15 residues. CDR3 sequence reads: CSVEWQGVSTDTQYF. Written as DNA, the CDR3 is TGCAGCGTTGAATGGCAGGGCGTTAGCACAGATACGCAGTATTTT.

The chain recombines TRBV29-1 with TRBJ1-1; TRBD1 matches at 7 bases. The V segment lost 7 bases and the J segment 5 bases; nucleotides outside the gene matches: 4. The V gene's germline CDR1 is SQVTM and CDR2 ANQGSEA. The CDR3 has 11 residues. In nucleotides, the CDR3 is TGCAGCGGCCAGGGGGGGACTGAAGCTTTCTTT. It is translated as CSGQGGTEAFF.

This clonotype was seen many times. The chain joins TRBV28 to TRBJ2-1, with D possibly TRBD2 on 5 matching bases. The CDR3 covers 14 residues. V was pared by 5 bases and J by 4 bases, with 12 bases between. The germline V gene encodes CDR1 MDHEN and CDR2 SYDVKM. The chain's CDR3 is CASSGGADYNEQFF. CDR3 sequence (DNA): TGTGCCAGCAGTGGCGGAGCGGATTACAATGAGCAGTTCTTC.

The sample holds many counts of this clonotype. The chain employs TRBV7-8 and TRBJ2-3, with D perhaps given as TRBD1 or TRBD2 (5 bases each). V shed 5 bases and J shed 6 bases, with 15 bases lying between them. Germline CDR1 reads SGHVS; CDR2 reads FQNEAQ. The CDR3 consists of 14 residues. CDR3 in DNA: TGTGCCAGCAGCCACGGGGCGAGTTTTGATACGCAGTATTTT. It encodes CASSHGASFDTQYF. Supplemented by reference TRBV7-8 and TRBJ2-3, the full variable domain reads GAGVSQSPRYKVAKRGQDVALRCDPISGHVSLFWYQQALGQGPEFLTYFQNEAQLDKSGLPSDRFFAERPEGSVSTLKIQRTQQEDSAVYLCASSHGASFDTQYFGPGTRLTVL.

This clonotype has only a few counts. The V and J genes are TRBV14 and TRBJ1-1; no clear D gene. V lost 2 bases and J 5 bases, leaving 15 bases between the germline ends. CDR1 is SGHDN and CDR2 is FVKESK in the germline V gene. The CDR3 is made up of 15 amino acids. The CDR3 sequence is CASSQSRFSNTEAFF. In DNA form, the CDR3 reads TGTGCCAGCAGCCAATCCCGATTCTCAAATACTGAAGCTTTCTTT.

This clonotype has just a few counts. The chain carries TRBV6-6 and TRBJ2-1, with 9 positions matching TRBD1. The germline V gene has CDR1 MNHNY and CDR2 SVGAGI (reference sequence). CDR3 length: 14 amino acids. The V and J ends lost 5 bases and 8 bases, in that order; junction bases with no gene match: 7. CDR3 sequence: CASSGGTGIDEQFF. DNA for the CDR3: TGTGCCAGCAGTGGTGGGACAGGGATCGATGAGCAGTTCTTC.

This clonotype came up a few times. This chain connects TRBV5-1 to TRBJ2-7; 12 bases match TRBD2. The ends lost 3 bases at V and 3 bases at J; junction bases unmatched: 10. The CDR3 covers 17 residues. Per germline, CDR1 SGHRS and CDR2 YFSETQ. In nucleotides, the CDR3 is TGCGCCAGCAGCTCAGGACTAGCGGGACTTACTTTCTACGAGCAGTACTTC. Translation gives CASSSGLAGLTFYEQYF.

This clonotype was found a few times. V is TRBV19 and J is TRBJ1-2; D possibly corresponds to TRBD1 (5 bases). The germline CDR1 and CDR2 sequences are LNHDA and SQIVND (reference sequence). The CDR3 spans 14 residues. With 3 bases removed from V and 4 bases from J, the gap between germline ends came to 12 bases. CDR3 protein: CASSIQGLPYGYTF. The DNA of the CDR3 is TGTGCCAGTAGTATCCAGGGCCTCCCCTATGGCTACACCTTC.

This clonotype turned up a few times. This sequence joins TRBV29-1 and TRBJ1-1; the D is unclear. The CDR3 length is 13 residues. Germline V gene sequence: CDR1 SQVTM, CDR2 ANQGSEA. V lost 5 bases and J 0 bases, leaving 10 bases between the germline ends. Written as DNA, the CDR3 is TGCAGCGTTTTGACGAGGCTGAACACTGAAGCTTTCTTT. Translated: CSVLTRLNTEAFF.

The V call is TRBV28, the J call TRBJ1-5; no reliable D call. This CDR3 spans 15 amino acids. In germline, CDR1 is MDHEN, CDR2 SYDVKM. V was trimmed by 4 bases and J by 0 bases, leaving 10 bases between them. CDR3 coding DNA: TGTGCCAGCAGTTCCTCGGCCAATAGCAATCAGCCCCAGCATTTT. Its protein is CASSSSANSNQPQHF.